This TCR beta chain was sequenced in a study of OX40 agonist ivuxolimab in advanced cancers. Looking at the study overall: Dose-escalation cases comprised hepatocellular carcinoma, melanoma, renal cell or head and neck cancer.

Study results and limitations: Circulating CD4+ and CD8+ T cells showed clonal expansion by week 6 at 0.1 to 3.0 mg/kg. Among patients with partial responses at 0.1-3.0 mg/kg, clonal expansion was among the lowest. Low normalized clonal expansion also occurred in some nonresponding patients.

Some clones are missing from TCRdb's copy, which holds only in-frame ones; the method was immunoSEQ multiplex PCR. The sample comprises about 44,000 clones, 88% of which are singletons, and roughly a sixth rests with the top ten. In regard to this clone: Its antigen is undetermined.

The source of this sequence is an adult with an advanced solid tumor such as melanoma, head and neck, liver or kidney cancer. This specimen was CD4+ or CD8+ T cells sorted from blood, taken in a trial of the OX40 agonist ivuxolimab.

CDR3 region: CASSQDVSGLGPRETQYF. The CDR3 DNA is TGTGCCAGCAGCCAAGACGTATCCGGGCTGGGCCCACGGGAGACCCAGTACTTC. The V call is TRBV4-2, the J call TRBJ2-5; D ambiguous. The ends were cut back, 0 bases at V and 5 bases at J, with 22 bases in the middle. The CDR3 is made up of 18 amino acids. Germline lookup yields CDR1 LGHNA and CDR2 YNFKEQ.